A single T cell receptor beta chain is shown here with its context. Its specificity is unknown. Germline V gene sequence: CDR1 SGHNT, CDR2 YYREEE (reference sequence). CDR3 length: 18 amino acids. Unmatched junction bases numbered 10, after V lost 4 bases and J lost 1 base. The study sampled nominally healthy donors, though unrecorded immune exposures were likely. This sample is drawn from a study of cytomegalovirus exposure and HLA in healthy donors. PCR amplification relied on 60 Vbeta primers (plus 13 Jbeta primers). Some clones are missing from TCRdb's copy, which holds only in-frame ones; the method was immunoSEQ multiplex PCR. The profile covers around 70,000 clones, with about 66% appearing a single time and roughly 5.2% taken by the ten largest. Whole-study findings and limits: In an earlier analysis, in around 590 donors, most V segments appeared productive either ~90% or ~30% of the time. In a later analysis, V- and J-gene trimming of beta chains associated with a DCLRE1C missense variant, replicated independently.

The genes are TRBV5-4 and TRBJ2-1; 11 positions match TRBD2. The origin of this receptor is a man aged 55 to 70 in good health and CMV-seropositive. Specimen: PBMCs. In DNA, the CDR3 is TGTGCCAGCAGCCCTGGAGGGGGACTAGCGGTTTCCTACAATGAGCAGTTCTTC. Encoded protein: CASSPGGGLAVSYNEQFF.